This T cell receptor beta chain was retrieved from a study of blood T cell repertoires in COVID-19. Study summary: Samples came from the United States, Italy and Spain, spanning acute and convalescent COVID-19. From T cells, B-cell-depleted T cells, or PBMCs came the material, which was cDNA or gDNA.

This CDR3 spans 16 amino acids. Germline CDR1 LGHNA, CDR2 YSLEER. V was pared by 0 bases and J by 7 bases, with 19 bases between. Per the original data handling: The assay estimated nucleated cells by amplifying reference gene primers. Profiled with immunoSEQ multiplex PCR; TCRdb holds only in-frame clones, not every one. V, J and clone size are taken as reported in that table, and D and trimming were inferred from the DNA itself. The repertoire holds more than 65,000 clones, around 80% seen once, with roughly an eighth in the top ten. The TCR was taken from a woman aged 80 or over with acute or convalescent COVID-19. The rearrangement joins TRBV4-3 to TRBJ2-7; the D gene is possibly TRBD1 (5 bases). The sample was peripheral blood. Written as DNA, the CDR3 is TGCGCCAGCAGCCAAGACGGGCAGGGAATCATTAAAGAGCAGTACTTC. It encodes CASSQDGQGIIKEQYF.